This T cell receptor beta chain was recovered during a study of blood T cell repertoires in COVID-19. Study-wide background: The samples span acute and convalescent COVID-19 from the United States, Italy and Spain. Sources were T cells, B-cell-depleted T cells, or PBMCs; the material itself was cDNA or gDNA.

Original data processing: Cell counts per sample came from amplifying reference gene primers. Clones were sequenced by immunoSEQ multiplex PCR, and TCRdb holds only the in-frame ones, with some missing. That table furnishes V, J and clone size, whereas the DNA furnished D and trimming. The sample includes 150,000 to 200,000 clones, around nine tenths seen only once; the top ten take approximately 0.5%. This clone is a singleton in its sample. The origin of this receptor is a man aged 50-60 years with acute or convalescent COVID-19. Sequencing was carried out using peripheral blood.

CDR3 bases: TGTGCCAGCAGTTTAGGGACAGGGCCCCTCTATGGCTACACCTTC. Translated: CASSLGTGPLYGYTF. The rearrangement links TRBV27 to TRBJ1-2; TRBD1 matches at 9 bases. CDR1 and CDR2 from the germline V gene are MNHEY and SMNVEV (reference sequence). V lost 2 bases, J lost 4 bases, and 5 bases stayed unmatched. The CDR3 length is 15 residues.